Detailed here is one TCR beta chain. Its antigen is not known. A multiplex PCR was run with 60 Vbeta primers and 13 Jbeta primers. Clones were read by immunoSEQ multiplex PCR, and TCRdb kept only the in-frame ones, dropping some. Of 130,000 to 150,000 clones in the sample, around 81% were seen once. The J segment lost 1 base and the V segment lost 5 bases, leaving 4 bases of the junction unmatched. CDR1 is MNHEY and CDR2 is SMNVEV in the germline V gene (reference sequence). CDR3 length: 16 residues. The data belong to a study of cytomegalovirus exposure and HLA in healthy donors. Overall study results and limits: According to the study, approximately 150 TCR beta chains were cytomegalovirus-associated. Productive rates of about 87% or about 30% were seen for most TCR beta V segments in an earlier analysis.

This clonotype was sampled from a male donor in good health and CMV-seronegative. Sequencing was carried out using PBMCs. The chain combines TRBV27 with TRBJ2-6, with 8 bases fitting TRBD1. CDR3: CASSPTGGSGANVLTF. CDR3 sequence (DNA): TGTGCCAGCAGTCCAACAGGGGGTTCTGGGGCCAACGTCCTGACTTTC.